What follows describes a single T cell receptor (beta chain). With V trimmed by 4 bases and J by 0 bases, 7 bases remained unmatched. Per the germline V gene, CDR1 is SGHNT and CDR2 is YYREEE (reference sequence). This CDR3 is 16 amino acids long. The data belong to a study of T cell repertoires in cytomegalovirus infection. TCRdb analysed the reads with MiXCR anew, one entry per CDR3 protein. Of approximately 400,000 distinct CDR3 sequences in the sample, approximately 30% were seen once. The sample comprised PBMCs. The sequence was collected from a human donor in good health (CMV status not recorded). Some clones in this sample may be carry-over from other donors' samples. V is TRBV5-4 and J is TRBJ1-2; TRBD1 agrees at 9 bases. As DNA, the CDR3 is TGTGCCAGCAGCGGCCGGGACAGGGCCTCTAACTATGGCTACACCTTC. Translating gives CASSGRDRASNYGYTF.